The 3 T cell receptor beta chains reported below all come from one sample, sequenced in a study of metastatic and nonmetastatic thyroid tumors. Patients were all untreated before their thyroid surgery. TCRdb re-analyzed the PCR reads using MiXCR. Counted here are fewer than 20,000 clones, 20% to 25% occurring once; the ten biggest clones make up around an eighth. The specimen sequenced was tumor tissue. The receptors were sampled from a male donor with papillary thyroid cancer or a benign thyroid nodule (not recorded which). Some clones in this sample may be carry-over from other donors' samples.

This clone was seen a handful of times. The chain uses TRBV6-1 and TRBJ1-1; tentative D call: TRBD1 (5 bases). Looked up from germline, CDR1 is MNHNS and CDR2 is SASEGT. V was shortened by 6 bases and J by 3 bases, with 17 bases between the two germline ends. The CDR3 runs 15 residues. CDR3 sequence (DNA): TGTGCCAGCAGCATATGGGGACGGGGGGACACTGAAGCTTTCTTT. Translation: CASSIWGRGDTEAFF.

This clone was detected only a few times. The chain joins TRBV12-3 or TRBV12-4 to TRBJ1-2; weak D call: TRBD1 (6 bases). This CDR3 region has 13 residues. Trimming took 6 bases from V and 6 from J, leaving 14 bases between them. CDR3 nucleotide sequence: TGTGCCAGCAGGTCGGGGGGCGAGGATGGCTACACCTTC. Translation: CASRSGGEDGYTF.

The gene calls are TRBV5-2 and TRBJ2-2; the DNA was not compared with TRBD1, the D call given in the table. TRBV5-2 is described as a pseudogene. The CDR3 sequence is 16 residues long. CDR3 sequence: CSSSTRQGSNTGELFF. Here the CDR3 DNA reads TGTTCCAGCAGCACCCGACAGGGGTCGAACACCGGGGAGCTGTTTTTT.